The clone carrying this T cell receptor (beta chain) was found once. Primers included in the PCR were 60 Vbeta and 13 Jbeta primers. The data were produced by immunoSEQ multiplex PCR, yet TCRdb's version contains in-frame clones alone and is incomplete. The sample lists 250,000 to 350,000 clones, about 90% occurring once. The record originates from a study of cytomegalovirus exposure and HLA in healthy donors. Germline values: CDR1 SEHNR, CDR2 FQNEAQ (reference sequence). The CDR3 runs to 15 residues. V lost 1 base and J lost 5, with 12 bases in between. The chain employs TRBV7-9 and TRBJ2-1; D may be TRBD1 (7 bases). The source material was PBMCs. The sequence came from a woman aged 18-35 years in good health and CMV-seronegative. The chain's CDR3 is CASSLDPGGHNEQFF. Written as DNA, the CDR3 is TGTGCCAGCAGCTTAGACCCAGGGGGGCACAATGAGCAGTTCTTC.